The clone carrying this T cell receptor (beta chain) was seen just once. Antigen specificity is unknown. TCRdb's table, derived via immunoSEQ multiplex PCR, lists solely in-frame clones and lacks some. The profile covers about 75,000 clones, with around 86% appearing a single time and around 20% taken by the ten largest. This entry is derived from a study of T cell responses to AZD1222 COVID-19 vaccine. Notes on the study in general: As reported, nearly half of all spike-specific TCRs target variant regions that are unmutated. After two AZD1222 doses, spike-specific TCR breadth and depth rose versus day 0. There were mostly white British donors and more females than males, and clonal diversity was possibly underestimated. Sampled repertoires all dated from after the peak T cell response.

Trimming removed 5 bases from V and 6 bases from J; junction bases left unmatched: 7. Germline CDR1 and CDR2: MNHEY and SVGEGT. This CDR3 comprises 14 residues. The V and J genes are TRBV6-2 or TRBV6-3 and TRBJ1-5, with TRBD1 matching 7 bases. Material: peripheral blood, obtained 28 days after the second AZD1222 dose. The sequence was collected from an adult who received the AZD1222 COVID-19 vaccine. CDR3 region: CASSLDRVGQPQHF. As DNA, the CDR3 is TGTGCCAGCAGTCTTGACAGGGTCGGTCAGCCCCAGCATTTT.